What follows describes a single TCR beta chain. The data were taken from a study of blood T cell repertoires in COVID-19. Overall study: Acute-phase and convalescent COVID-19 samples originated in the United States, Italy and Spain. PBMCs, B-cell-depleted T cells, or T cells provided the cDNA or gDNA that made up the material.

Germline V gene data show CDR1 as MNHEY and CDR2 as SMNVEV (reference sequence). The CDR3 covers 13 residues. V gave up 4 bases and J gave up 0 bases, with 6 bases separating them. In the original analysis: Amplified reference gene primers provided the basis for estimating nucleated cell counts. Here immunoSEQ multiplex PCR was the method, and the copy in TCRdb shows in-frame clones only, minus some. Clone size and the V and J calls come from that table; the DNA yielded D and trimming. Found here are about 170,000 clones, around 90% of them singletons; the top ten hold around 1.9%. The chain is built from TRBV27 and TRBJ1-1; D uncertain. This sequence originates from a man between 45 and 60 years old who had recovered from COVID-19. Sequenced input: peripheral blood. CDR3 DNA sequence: TGTGCCAGCAGTTCTTACTTGAACACTGAAGCTTTCTTT. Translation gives CASSSYLNTEAFF.